This passage covers 5 T cell receptor beta chains from one sample sequenced in a study of blood T cell repertoires in COVID-19. Method: immunoSEQ multiplex PCR; TCRdb's copy keeps in-frame clones and lacks some. The sample shows 65,000 to 90,000 clones, roughly 85% of them seen only once. The sample was peripheral blood. The source of these receptors is a man in his 60s with active or convalescent COVID-19.

J is TRBJ2-5 and V is TRBV2; no definite D call. CDR1 and CDR2 (germline): SNHLY, FYNNEI. This CDR3 is built from 13 residues. Trimming pared 6 bases from V and 5 bases from J, leaving 13 bases between. The CDR3 region has the DNA TGTGCCAGCAGGCCCACATTATTGGAGACCCAGTACTTC. Amino acid sequence: CASRPTLLETQYF.

The V and J genes are TRBV7-3 and TRBJ2-3, with unresolved D. From germline, CDR1 is SGHTA and CDR2 FQGTGA. V was shortened by 2 bases and J by 0 bases, with 6 bases between the two germline ends. There are 14 residues in the CDR3. CDR3 sequence reads: CASSLLTSTDTQYF. The CDR3 nucleotides read TGTGCCAGCAGCTTACTAACTAGCACAGATACGCAGTATTTT.

As DNA, the CDR3 is TGCAGTGCCACAGCTAACTATGGCTACACCTTC. Encoded protein: CSATANYGYTF. The chain joins TRBV20-1 to TRBJ1-2; D is ambiguous. CDR1 is DFQATT and CDR2 is SNEGSKA in the germline V gene (reference sequence). Trimming took 6 bases from V and 0 from J, leaving 5 bases between them. The CDR3 is 11 residues long.

The chain is built from TRBV6-6 and TRBJ1-5; D uncertain. The germline V gene encodes CDR1 MNHNY and CDR2 SVGAGI (reference sequence). The CDR3 is made up of 14 amino acids. V lost 2 bases and J lost 5, with 10 bases in between. The CDR3 sequence is CASSYGGSDQPQHF. In DNA form, the CDR3 reads TGTGCCAGCAGTTACGGAGGGTCTGATCAGCCCCAGCATTTT.

V and J are TRBV5-1 and TRBJ2-5; 7 positions match TRBD1. CDR1 is SGHRS and CDR2 is YFSETQ in the germline V gene. V trimming: 4 bases; J trimming: 5 bases; junction bases outside the gene matches: 17. The CDR3 has 17 amino acids. Here the CDR3 DNA reads TGCGCCAGCAGCCCCGGGACAGCCTCCGATGGGTGGGAGACCCAGTACTTC. This codes for CASSPGTASDGWETQYF.